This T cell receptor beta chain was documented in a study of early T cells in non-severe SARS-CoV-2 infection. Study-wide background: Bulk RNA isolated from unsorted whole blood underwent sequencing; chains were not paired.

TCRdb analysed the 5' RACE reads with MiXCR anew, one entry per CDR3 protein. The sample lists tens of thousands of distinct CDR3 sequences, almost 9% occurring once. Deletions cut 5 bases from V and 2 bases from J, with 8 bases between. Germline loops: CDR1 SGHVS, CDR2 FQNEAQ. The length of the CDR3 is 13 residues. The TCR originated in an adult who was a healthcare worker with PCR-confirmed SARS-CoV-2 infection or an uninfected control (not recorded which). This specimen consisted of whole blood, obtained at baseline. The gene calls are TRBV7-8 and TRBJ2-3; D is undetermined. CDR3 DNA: TGTGCCAGCAGCGGGCGTTTCACAGATACGCAGTATTTT. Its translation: CASSGRFTDTQYF.